This T cell receptor beta chain originates from a study of cytomegalovirus exposure and HLA in healthy donors. Regarding this clone: The antigen is not known.

The CDR3 is 11 amino acids. Germline-derived CDR1 and CDR2 are LNHDA and SQIVND (reference sequence). V was shortened by 7 bases and J by 11 bases, with 12 bases between the two germline ends. PCR employed 60 Vbeta and 13 Jbeta primers. Sequencing was performed with immunoSEQ multiplex PCR; in TCRdb, only in-frame clones are kept and a portion is missing. The sample records approximately 110,000 clones, about 84% being singletons. Study-wide points: Productive rates of about 87% or about 30% were seen for most TCR beta V segments in an earlier analysis.

This TCR was sampled from a man between 35 and 55 years old in good health and CMV-seronegative. V usage is TRBV19 and J usage is TRBJ2-1; TRBD1 might be the D (5 bases). Sequencing was done on a sample of PBMCs. CDR3 sequence: CASTETDQQFF. Here the CDR3 DNA reads TGTGCCAGTACCGAGACAGACCAGCAGTTCTTC. Using reference TRBV19 and TRBJ2-1 for the parts outside the CDR3, the full variable domain is DGGITQSPKYLFRKEGQNVTLSCEQNLNHDAMYWYRQDPGQGLRLIYYSQIVNDFQKGDIAEGYSVSREKKESFPLTVTSAQKNPTAFYLCASTETDQQFFGPGTRLTVL.